A single sample gave rise to the 5 T cell receptor beta chains below, sequenced in a study of shared clonotypes between healthy human individuals. Data came from immunoSEQ multiplex PCR; TCRdb stores just in-frame clones and leaves some out. The repertoire holds around 1.1 million clones, with roughly 74% as singletons. Sequenced: memory CD4+ T cells from PBMCs. Specified subset: CD45RA-negative fraction. These receptors all come from a man aged 18-30 years in good health. Some clones in this sample may be carry-over from other donors' samples.

The V and J genes are TRBV4-1 and TRBJ2-6; D gene unclear. The V gene lost 0 bases and the J gene lost 4 bases, with 13 bases spanning the gap. Germline CDR1 reads MGHRA; CDR2 reads YSYEKL. This CDR3 has 17 residues. CDR3 sequence: CASSQDIRLSGANVLTF. As DNA, the CDR3 is TGCGCCAGCAGCCAAGATATTAGGTTATCAGGGGCCAACGTCCTGACTTTC.

The V gene is TRBV19, the J gene TRBJ2-5; D is undetermined. V dropped 3 bases and J dropped 4 bases, with 9 bases sitting between them. Germline values: CDR1 LNHDA, CDR2 SQIVND (reference sequence). The CDR3 spans 13 residues. The CDR3 protein is CASSMQAGETQYF. The CDR3 region has the DNA TGTGCCAGTAGTATGCAGGCCGGAGAGACCCAGTACTTC.

The chain links TRBV6-5 to TRBJ1-1, with D tentatively TRBD1 (5 bases). This CDR3 has 13 amino acids. Germline V CDR1 and CDR2: MNHEY, SVGAGI. Trimming stripped 6 bases from V and 3 bases from J, with 11 bases between. Here the CDR3 reads CASSFGTYTEAFF. The CDR3 DNA is TGTGCCAGCAGCTTCGGGACCTACACTGAAGCTTTCTTT.

V is TRBV30 and J is TRBJ2-1, with TRBD2 matching 9 bases. CDR1 and CDR2 (germline): GTSNPN, SVGIG (reference sequence). V lost 1 base to trimming and J lost 0 bases; unmatched junction nucleotides: 4. This CDR3 contains 16 residues. The CDR3 sequence: CAWSGNSGSSYNEQFF. In DNA, the CDR3 is TGTGCCTGGAGTGGGAATAGCGGGAGCTCCTACAATGAGCAGTTCTTC.

The rearrangement uses TRBV19 and TRBJ1-5, with 7 bases matching TRBD1. With V trimmed by 0 bases and J by 0 bases, 8 bases remained unmatched. CDR1 is LNHDA and CDR2 is SQIVND in the germline V gene (reference sequence). The CDR3 extends over 18 amino acids. The CDR3 spells CASSIDPGQVYSNQPQHF. The CDR3 DNA follows: TGTGCCAGTAGTATAGATCCCGGACAGGTCTATAGCAATCAGCCCCAGCATTTT.